This T cell receptor beta chain comes out of a study of cytomegalovirus exposure and HLA in healthy donors. Overall study results and limits: An apparent linkage of common viral pathogens to several of the most significant clusters emerged in a later analysis.

This clone was detected only once. Its specificity is unknown. Trimming took 2 bases from V and 2 from J; bases not matched to a gene: 4. Germline-derived CDR1 and CDR2 are MGHRA and YSYEKL. The CDR3 is made up of 15 amino acids. The primer mix had 60 Vbeta and 13 Jbeta primers. Profiling relied on immunoSEQ multiplex PCR, and the TCRdb table lists in-frame clones only, not all of them. The sample has fewer than 200,000 clones; over 65% are singletons. This rearrangement joins TRBV4-1 to TRBJ2-7, with 9 nucleotides matching TRBD1. The sequence derives from a man aged 35-49 years in good health and CMV-seropositive. Material: PBMCs. The CDR3 DNA is TGCGCCAGCAGCCAATGGGGACAGGGACCCTACGAGCAGTACTTC. As protein: CASSQWGQGPYEQYF.